This entry describes one T cell receptor beta chain. The sample belongs to a study of blood T cell repertoires in COVID-19. Study information: Material from acute and convalescent COVID-19 was sourced from the United States, Italy and Spain. The analysed material was cDNA or gDNA that came from T cells, B-cell-depleted T cells, or PBMCs.

In the source study's methods: Counts of nucleated cells, estimated from reference gene primer amplification, were obtained. The data were produced by immunoSEQ multiplex PCR, yet TCRdb's version contains in-frame clones alone and is incomplete. D and trimming come from the DNA, and the V and J calls and clone size come from that table. The sample comprises some 95,000 clones, approximately 91% of which are singletons, and around 1.8% rests with the top ten. The V and J ends lost 4 bases and 5 bases respectively, with 5 bases between them. The CDR3 extends over 12 amino acids. Germline V CDR1 and CDR2: LGHDT, YNNKEL (reference sequence).

This sequence was found in a human donor with active COVID-19. The donor label of this sample is uncertain. The V and J genes are TRBV3-1 (or the pseudogene TRBV3-2) and TRBJ2-2; D gene uncertain. The specimen sequenced was peripheral blood. CDR3: CASSPVTGELFF. The CDR3 DNA reads TGTGCCAGCAGCCCCGTTACCGGGGAGCTGTTTTTT.